These 20 T cell receptor beta chains share one sample of origin, sequenced in a study of early T cells in non-severe SARS-CoV-2 infection. Via MiXCR, TCRdb re-called the 5' RACE reads, giving one row per CDR3 protein. The sample has 25,000 to 35,000 distinct CDR3 sequences, 3.5% to 5.5% seen once. The sequencing here drew on whole blood, taken at baseline. These receptors all come from an adult who was a healthcare worker with PCR-confirmed SARS-CoV-2 infection or an uninfected control (not recorded which).

This clonotype was recorded a few times. The chain recombines TRBV21-1 with TRBJ2-5; TRBD1 is the table's D call, not checked against the DNA. TRBV21-1 is listed as a pseudogene. The CDR3 totals 13 residues. The CDR3 DNA sequence: TGTGCCGGTTCTCGGGACAGTTTGGAGACCCAGTACTTC. It specifies CAGSRDSLETQYF.

This clonotype is termed medium-sized. The chain joins TRBV7-9 to TRBJ2-7; D remains ambiguous. V lost 4 bases and J lost 3, with 7 bases in between. Germline V gene lookup returns CDR1 SEHNR and CDR2 FQNEAQ (reference sequence). This CDR3 has 12 residues. CDR3 sequence reads: CASSSDDYEQYF. The DNA for the CDR3 is TGTGCCAGCAGCTCCGACGACTACGAGCAGTACTTC.

This clonotype was observed many times. The chain links TRBV5-4 to TRBJ2-4; D gene ambiguous. Trimming stripped 4 bases from V and 0 bases from J, with 8 bases between. The CDR3 sequence is 14 residues long. Germline V CDR1 and CDR2: SGHNT, YYREEE (reference sequence). The CDR3 DNA reads as TGTGCCAGCAGCCAGGAACAAGCCAAAAACATTCAGTACTTC. Residues: CASSQEQAKNIQYF.

Ten or more counts support this clonotype. V and J are TRBV27 and TRBJ2-3, with TRBD2 identical over 12 bases. This CDR3 region has 16 residues. Trimming took 2 bases from V and 6 from J; bases not matched to a gene: 6. Germline V gene lookup returns CDR1 MNHEY and CDR2 SMNVEV (reference sequence). DNA of the CDR3: TGTGCCAGCAGTTTAGAGCTAGCGGGGGGGCCGGATACGCAGTATTTT. Its protein product is CASSLELAGGPDTQYF.

This clonotype was seen repeatedly, ten times or more. V is TRBV12-3 or TRBV12-4 and J is TRBJ2-7; 12 bases agree with TRBD2. This CDR3 region has 14 residues. V lost 6 bases, J lost 6 bases, and 6 bases stayed unmatched. The CDR3 sequence is CASSPSGGALEQYF. The CDR3 DNA is TGTGCCAGCAGCCCTAGCGGGGGGGCTCTCGAGCAGTACTTC.

This clonotype was seen ten or more times. V usage is TRBV6-2 or TRBV6-3 and J usage is TRBJ2-7; 7 bases fit TRBD2. CDR3 length equals 14 residues. V trimming: 2 bases; J trimming: 3 bases; junction bases outside the gene matches: 4. Germline CDR1 and CDR2: MNHEY and SVGEGT. In DNA form, the CDR3 reads TGTGCCAGCAGTTACCTCTCGGGGGGCTACGAGCAGTACTTC. It yields the protein CASSYLSGGYEQYF.

This clonotype appeared a few times. The chain has TRBV7-9 and TRBJ2-5; D remains unclear. The germline V gene has CDR1 SEHNR and CDR2 FQNEAQ (reference sequence). V was trimmed by 1 base and J by 4 bases, leaving 4 bases between them. The CDR3 sequence is 12 residues long. DNA of the CDR3: TGTGCCAGCAGCTTAGAGCGAGAGACCCAGTACTTC. This codes for CASSLERETQYF.

This clonotype was detected ten times or more. The chain carries TRBV20-1 and TRBJ2-5; D perhaps matches TRBD2 (5 bases). The germline CDR1 and CDR2 sequences are DFQATT and SNEGSKA (reference sequence). The CDR3 runs to 13 residues. Between the trimmed V and J ends, which lost 2 bases and 5 bases, there was a span of 12 bases. The CDR3 DNA reads as TGCAGTGCTAGAACGGGGAACCTGGAGACCCAGTACTTC. As protein: CSARTGNLETQYF.

This clonotype came up many times. The rearrangement uses TRBV7-2 and TRBJ2-7, with D possibly matching TRBD2 (5 bases). Trimming left V 3 bases short and J 7 bases short, with 13 bases between. Germline V gene data show CDR1 as SGHTA and CDR2 as FQGNSA. The CDR3 sequence is 13 residues long. The DNA for the CDR3 is TGTGCCAGCAGCTTCTCTGGACTGCTTGAGCAGTACTTC. Protein product: CASSFSGLLEQYF. The whole variable domain, filled in from reference TRBV7-2 and TRBJ2-7, reads GAGVSQSPSNKVTEKGKDVELRCDPISGHTALYWYRQSLGQGLEFLIYFQGNSAPDKSGLPSDRFSAERTGGSVSTLTIQRTQQEDSAVYLCASSFSGLLEQYFGPGTRLTVT.

This clonotype was counted many times. The chain is built from TRBV7-2 and TRBJ2-1; D gene uncertain. This CDR3 comprises 15 residues. V lost 4 bases, J lost 0 bases, and 10 bases lay in between. CDR1 and CDR2 (germline): SGHTA, FQGNSA. CDR3 loop: CASSSDVSSYNEQFF. The CDR3 DNA sequence: TGTGCCAGCAGCTCGGACGTTAGCTCCTACAATGAGCAGTTCTTC.

This clonotype was seen at least ten times. The chain recombines TRBV20-1 with TRBJ1-2, with D possibly matching TRBD1 (5 bases). The CDR3 sequence is 11 residues long. CDR1 and CDR2 (germline): DFQATT, SNEGSKA (reference sequence). Trimming took off 8 bases at V and 5 bases at J, with 12 bases between the two ends. The CDR3 protein is CSSDRGYGYTF. The CDR3 nucleotides read TGCAGTAGTGACAGAGGGTATGGCTACACCTTC.

The table lists this clonotype with many counts. V is TRBV3-1 and J is TRBJ2-3, with D maybe TRBD2 (5 bases). V was pared by 4 bases and J by 0 bases, with 8 bases between. Germline CDR1 and CDR2: LGHDT and YNNKEL (reference sequence). This CDR3 spans 14 amino acids. CDR3 protein: CASSPPGSTDTQYF. CDR3 in DNA: TGTGCCAGCAGCCCTCCGGGGAGCACAGATACGCAGTATTTT.

This clonotype was seen repeatedly, ten times or more. The chain is built from TRBV12-3 or TRBV12-4 and TRBJ2-7; D is possibly TRBD2 (5 bases). The length of the CDR3 is 12 residues. V was shortened by 7 bases and J by 5 bases, with 12 bases between the two germline ends. In DNA form, the CDR3 reads TGTGCCAGCACCTTACTGGGAGACGAGCAGTACTTC. Its translation: CASTLLGDEQYF.

This clonotype was detected ten times or more. This chain connects TRBV28 to TRBJ2-7; D is tentatively TRBD1 or TRBD2 (5 bases each). CDR1 MDHEN and CDR2 SYDVKM come from the germline V gene. V dropped 5 bases and J dropped 1 base, with 18 bases sitting between them. This CDR3 is built from 16 residues. The CDR3 protein is CASSTGQGRMSYEQYF. The CDR3 nucleotides are TGTGCCAGCAGTACTGGTCAGGGACGAATGTCCTACGAGCAGTACTTC.

This clonotype was picked up a small number of times. The rearrangement joins TRBV4-2 to TRBJ2-3; D not certain. This CDR3 contains 14 residues. V lost 4 bases and J 2 bases, leaving 10 bases between the germline ends. Germline lookup yields CDR1 LGHNA and CDR2 YNFKEQ. CDR3 protein: CASSPIGLTDTQYF. In DNA, the CDR3 is TGTGCCAGCAGCCCGATCGGGCTCACAGATACGCAGTATTTT.

A few counts support this clonotype. The V call is TRBV7-8, the J call TRBJ2-1, with TRBD2 identical over 8 bases. V shed 6 bases, J shed 0 bases, and the junction held 4 bases outside the gene matches. CDR3 length: 15 amino acids. Germline V CDR1 and CDR2: SGHVS, FQNEAQ. CDR3 residues: CASRTSETSYNEQFF. CDR3 DNA: TGTGCCAGCAGGACTAGCGAGACCTCCTACAATGAGCAGTTCTTC.

This clonotype was picked up many times. The V and J genes are TRBV5-1 and TRBJ1-2; D is uncertain. Germline V CDR1 and CDR2: SGHRS, YFSETQ. CDR3 length: 15 amino acids. V was trimmed by 1 base and J by 2 bases, leaving 12 bases between them. CDR3: CASSLRAGINYGYTF. CDR3 coding DNA: TGCGCCAGCAGCTTGCGGGCAGGAATCAACTATGGCTACACCTTC.

This clonotype has a handful of counts. The chain is built from TRBV19 and TRBJ2-1; perhaps TRBD1 as D (6 bases). Trimming shortened V by 0 bases and J by 0 bases, and 27 bases separated the two germline ends. The CDR3 contains 22 residues. Germline CDR1 reads LNHDA; CDR2 reads SQIVND (reference sequence). DNA for the CDR3: TGTGCCAGTAGTATAGAGGCGGCAGGGGCTCATGCGCGTCCTCGCTCCTACAATGAGCAGTTCTTC. Protein product: CASSIEAAGAHARPRSYNEQFF. Together with reference TRBV19 and TRBJ2-1, the CDR3 gives the full variable domain: DGGITQSPKYLFRKEGQNVTLSCEQNLNHDAMYWYRQDPGQGLRLIYYSQIVNDFQKGDIAEGYSVSREKKESFPLTVTSAQKNPTAFYLCASSIEAAGAHARPRSYNEQFFGPGTRLTVL.

This clonotype was seen many times. This chain links TRBV29-1 with TRBJ2-1, with 7 bases that match TRBD1. Germline CDR1 reads SQVTM; CDR2 reads ANQGSEA. The CDR3 covers 14 residues. The J segment lost 0 bases and the V segment lost 5 bases, leaving 4 bases of the junction unmatched. The CDR3 nucleotides read TGCAGCGTTCGAGGGGGCGACTCCTACAATGAGCAGTTCTTC. Translating gives CSVRGGDSYNEQFF.

This clonotype was detected ten times or more. V and J are TRBV5-5 and TRBJ2-7; 8 nucleotides agree with TRBD2. The V and J ends lost 4 bases and 6 bases, in that order; junction bases with no gene match: 9. Germline assignment: CDR1 SGHKS and CDR2 YYEKEE (reference sequence). This CDR3 is built from 14 residues. The CDR3 bases are TGTGCCAGCAGCGGAACTCGGACTAGCTCCGAGCAGTACTTC. Its protein is CASSGTRTSSEQYF.